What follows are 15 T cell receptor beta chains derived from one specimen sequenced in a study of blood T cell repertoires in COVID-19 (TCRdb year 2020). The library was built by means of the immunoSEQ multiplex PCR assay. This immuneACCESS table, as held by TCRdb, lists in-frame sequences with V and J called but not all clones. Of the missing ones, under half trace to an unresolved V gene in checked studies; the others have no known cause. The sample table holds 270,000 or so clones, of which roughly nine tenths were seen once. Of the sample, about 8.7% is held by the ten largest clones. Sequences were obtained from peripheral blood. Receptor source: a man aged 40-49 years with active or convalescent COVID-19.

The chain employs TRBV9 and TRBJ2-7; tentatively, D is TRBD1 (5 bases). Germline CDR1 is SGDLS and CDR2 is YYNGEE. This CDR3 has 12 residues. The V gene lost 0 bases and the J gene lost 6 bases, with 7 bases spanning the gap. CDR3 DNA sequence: TGTGCCAGCAGCGTAGAAAGGGGCGAGCAGTACTTC. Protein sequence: CASSVERGEQYF.

Written as DNA, the CDR3 is TGTGCCAGCAGTTTTGAGGGTCGGGAGACCCAGTACTTC. Protein sequence: CASSFEGRETQYF. The chain combines TRBV12-3 or TRBV12-4 with TRBJ2-5; weak D call: TRBD2 (5 bases). The germline V and J ends were trimmed by 3 bases and 5 bases, with 10 bases remaining between them. The CDR3 runs 13 residues.

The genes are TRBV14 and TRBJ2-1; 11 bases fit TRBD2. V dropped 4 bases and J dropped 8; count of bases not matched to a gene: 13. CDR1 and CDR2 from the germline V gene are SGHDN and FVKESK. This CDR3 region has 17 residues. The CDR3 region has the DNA TGTGCCAGCAGCCCCATGGGTGGGGGACTAGCGGATTATGAGCAGTTCTTC. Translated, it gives CASSPMGGGLADYEQFF.

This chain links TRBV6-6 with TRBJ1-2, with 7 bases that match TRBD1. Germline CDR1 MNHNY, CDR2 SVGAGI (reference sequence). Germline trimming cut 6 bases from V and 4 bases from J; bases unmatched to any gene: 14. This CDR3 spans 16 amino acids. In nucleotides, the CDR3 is TGTGCCAGCAGCCCCCGGGGACAGAGAAGAGGCTATGGCTACACCTTC. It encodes CASSPRGQRRGYGYTF.

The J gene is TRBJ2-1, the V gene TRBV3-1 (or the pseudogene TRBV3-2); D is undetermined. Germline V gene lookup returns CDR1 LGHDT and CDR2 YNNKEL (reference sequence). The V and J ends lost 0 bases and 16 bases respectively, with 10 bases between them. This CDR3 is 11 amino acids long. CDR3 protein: CASSQDPLKFF. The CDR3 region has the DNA TGTGCCAGCAGCCAAGATCCCCTAAAATTCTTC.

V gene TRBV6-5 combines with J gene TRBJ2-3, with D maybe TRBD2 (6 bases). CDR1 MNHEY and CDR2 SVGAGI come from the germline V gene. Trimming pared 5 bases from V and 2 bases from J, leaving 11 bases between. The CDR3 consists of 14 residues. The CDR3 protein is CASSRASATDTQYF. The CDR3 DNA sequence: TGTGCCAGCAGTCGGGCTAGCGCCACAGATACGCAGTATTTT.

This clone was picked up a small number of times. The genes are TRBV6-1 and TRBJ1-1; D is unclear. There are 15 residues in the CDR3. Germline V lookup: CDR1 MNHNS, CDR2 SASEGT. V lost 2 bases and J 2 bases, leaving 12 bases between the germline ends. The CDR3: CASSEQSTANTEAFF. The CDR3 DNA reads TGTGCCAGCAGTGAACAAAGTACAGCCAACACTGAAGCTTTCTTT.

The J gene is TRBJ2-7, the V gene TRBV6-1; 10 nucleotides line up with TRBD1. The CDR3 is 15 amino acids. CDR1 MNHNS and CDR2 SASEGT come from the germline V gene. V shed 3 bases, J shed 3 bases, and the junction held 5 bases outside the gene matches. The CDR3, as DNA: TGTGCCAGCAGTGAGCCGGGACAGGGGCTCTACGAGCAGTACTTC. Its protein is CASSEPGQGLYEQYF.

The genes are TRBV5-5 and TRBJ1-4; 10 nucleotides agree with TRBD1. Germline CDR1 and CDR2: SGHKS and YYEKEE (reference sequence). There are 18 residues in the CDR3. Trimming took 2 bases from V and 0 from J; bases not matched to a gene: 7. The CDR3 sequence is CASSFGTGAGATNEKLFF. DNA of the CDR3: TGTGCCAGCAGCTTCGGGACAGGGGCAGGTGCAACTAATGAAAAACTGTTTTTT.

CDR3 sequence: CASSLMVGGGYTF. In nucleotides, the CDR3 is TGTGCCAGCAGCTTAATGGTCGGCGGTGGCTACACCTTC. The chain has TRBV7-9 and TRBJ1-2, with D hard to call. Trimming took 2 bases from V and 7 from J, leaving 11 bases between them. The CDR3 has 13 amino acids. CDR1 and CDR2 (germline): SEHNR, FQNEAQ (reference sequence).

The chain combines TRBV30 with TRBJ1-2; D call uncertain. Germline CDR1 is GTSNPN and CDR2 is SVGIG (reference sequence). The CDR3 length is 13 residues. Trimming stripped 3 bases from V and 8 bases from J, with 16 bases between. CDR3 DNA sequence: TGTGCCTGGAGCACAAGCGGGGATCGCGGCTACACCTTC. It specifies CAWSTSGDRGYTF.

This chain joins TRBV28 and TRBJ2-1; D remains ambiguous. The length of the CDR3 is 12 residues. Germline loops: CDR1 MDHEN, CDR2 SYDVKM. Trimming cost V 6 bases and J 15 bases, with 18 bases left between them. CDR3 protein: CASSRSSYSSFF. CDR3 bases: TGTGCCAGCAGCCGCTCGTCCTATTCGTCGTTCTTC. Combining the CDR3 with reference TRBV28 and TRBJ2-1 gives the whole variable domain DVKVTQSSRYLVKRTGEKVFLECVQDMDHENMFWYRQDPGLGLRLIYFSYDVKMKEKGDIPEGYSVSREKKERFSLILESASTNQTSMYLCASSRSSYSSFFGPGTRLTVL.

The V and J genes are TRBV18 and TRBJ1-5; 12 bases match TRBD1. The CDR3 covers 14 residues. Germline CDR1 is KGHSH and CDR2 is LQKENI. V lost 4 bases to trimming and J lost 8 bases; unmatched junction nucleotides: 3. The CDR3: CASSRDRGPEPQHF. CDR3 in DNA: TGTGCCAGCTCACGGGACAGGGGGCCAGAGCCCCAGCATTTT.

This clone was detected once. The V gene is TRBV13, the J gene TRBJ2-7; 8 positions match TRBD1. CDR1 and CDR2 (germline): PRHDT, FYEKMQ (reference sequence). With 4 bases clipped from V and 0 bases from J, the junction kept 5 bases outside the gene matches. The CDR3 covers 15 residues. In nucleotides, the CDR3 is TGTGCCAGCAGCTACGGGGGACAGGCCTCCTACGAGCAGTACTTC. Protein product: CASSYGGQASYEQYF.

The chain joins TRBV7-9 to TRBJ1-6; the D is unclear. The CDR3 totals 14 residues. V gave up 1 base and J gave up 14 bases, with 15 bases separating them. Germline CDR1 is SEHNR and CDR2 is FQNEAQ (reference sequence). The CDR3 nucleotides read TGTGCCAGCAGCTTAGATACAAACCAGGTCACCCTCCACTTT. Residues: CASSLDTNQVTLHF.